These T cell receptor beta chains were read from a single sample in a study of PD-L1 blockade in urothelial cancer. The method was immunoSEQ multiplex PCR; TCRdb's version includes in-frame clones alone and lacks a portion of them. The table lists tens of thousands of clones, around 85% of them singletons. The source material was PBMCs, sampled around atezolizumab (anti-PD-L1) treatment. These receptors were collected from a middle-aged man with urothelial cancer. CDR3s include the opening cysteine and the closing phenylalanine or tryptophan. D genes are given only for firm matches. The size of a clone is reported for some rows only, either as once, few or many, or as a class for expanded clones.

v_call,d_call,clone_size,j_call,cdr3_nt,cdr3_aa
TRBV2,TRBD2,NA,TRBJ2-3,TGTGCCAGCAGTTTAGCGGGAGTCAAGGCAGATACGCAGTATTTT,CASSLAGVKADTQYF
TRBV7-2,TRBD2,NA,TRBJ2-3,TGTGCCAGCAGCTCCTACCTAGCGGGAGATGTTCGTTTT,CASSSYLAGDVRF
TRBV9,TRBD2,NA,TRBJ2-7,TGTGCCAGCAGCGCCCTGGGCGGGGGGAGGTACGAGCAGTACTTC,CASSALGGGRYEQYF
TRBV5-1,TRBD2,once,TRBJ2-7,TGCGCCAGCAGCCCGGAGCTAGCGGGAGGCTCCTACGAGCAGTACTTC,CASSPELAGGSYEQYF
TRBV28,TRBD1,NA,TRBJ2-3,TGTGCCAGCAGGTCATCCGGGACAGGGACTAGCACAGATACGCAGTATTTT,CASRSSGTGTSTDTQYF
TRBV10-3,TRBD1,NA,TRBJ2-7,TGTGCCATCAGTCCCGACAGGGATTCTTACGAGCAGTACTTC,CAISPDRDSYEQYF
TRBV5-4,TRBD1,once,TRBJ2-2,TGTGCCAGCAGCTGGGGAGGACAGGGGGGGACCGGGGAGCTGTTTTTT,CASSWGGQGGTGELFF
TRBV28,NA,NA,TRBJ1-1,TGTGCCAGCAGTGGGCAGCACACTGAAGCTTTCTTT,CASSGQHTEAFF
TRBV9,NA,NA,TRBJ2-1,TGTGCCAGCAGCGTGGAAGCAGGTCGGGGCAATGAGCAGTTCTTC,CASSVEAGRGNEQFF
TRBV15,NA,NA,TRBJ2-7,TGTGCCACCAGCAGAGATCTGGGAGGATCCTACGAGCAGTACTTC,CATSRDLGGSYEQYF
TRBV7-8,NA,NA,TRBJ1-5,TGTGCCAGCAGCTCACCAATAGCAAATCAGCCCCAGCATTTT,CASSSPIANQPQHF
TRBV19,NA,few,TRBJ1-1,TGTGCCAGTAGTATGAATAGGCAGGAGGGTGAAGCTTTCTTT,CASSMNRQEGEAFF
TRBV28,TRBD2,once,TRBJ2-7,TGTGCCAGCAGTTTAGGGGGGGACTACGAGCAGTACTTC,CASSLGGDYEQYF
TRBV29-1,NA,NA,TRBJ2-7,TGCAGCGTTCGCGGAAGCGTCTACGAGCAGTACTTC,CSVRGSVYEQYF
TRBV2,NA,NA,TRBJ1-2,TGTGCCAGCAGAATCACGGCAGGCACGGAGGGTCTCAACACCTTC,CASRITAGTEGLNTF
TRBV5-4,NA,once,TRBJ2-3,TGTGCCAGCAGCTTGGGGGGTAGCGGATCAGATACGCAGTATTTT,CASSLGGSGSDTQYF
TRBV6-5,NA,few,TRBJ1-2,TGTGCCAGCAGTTACGTGGGGGCAAGGGGCTATGGCTACACCTTC,CASSYVGARGYGYTF
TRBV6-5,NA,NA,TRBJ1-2,TGTGCCAGCAGTGCGTTAGATGTCACCTTC,CASSALDVTF
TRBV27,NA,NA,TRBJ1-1,TGTGCCAGCAGACGACAGGTCTTGGGGGGGGAAGCTTTCTTT,CASRRQVLGGEAFF
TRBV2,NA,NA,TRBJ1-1,TGTGCCAGCAGTGAAGCAGGGAGGACTGAAGCTTTCTTT,CASSEAGRTEAFF
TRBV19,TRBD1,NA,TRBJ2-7,TGTGCCAGTAGTATGGGGGACAGGCTTTCCTACGAGCAGTACTTC,CASSMGDRLSYEQYF
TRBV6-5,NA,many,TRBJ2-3,TGTGCCAGCAGTTACTCCGGACAGCTCACAGATACGCAGTATTTT,CASSYSGQLTDTQYF
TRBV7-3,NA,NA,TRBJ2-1,TGTGCCAGCAGCGGAACTGCGGCTAGCGAATACAATGAGCAGTTCTTC,CASSGTAASEYNEQFF
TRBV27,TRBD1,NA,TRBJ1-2,TGTGCCAGCAAAGGCGGGACAGGGCGGTACTATGGCTACACCTTC,CASKGGTGRYYGYTF
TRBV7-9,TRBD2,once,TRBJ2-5,TGTGCCAGCAGCTTGAGCGGGGTCCAAGAGACCCAGTACTTC,CASSLSGVQETQYF
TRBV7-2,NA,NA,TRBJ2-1,TGTGCCAGCAGCTTCTCCCGGGGTAAGAATGAGCAGTTCTTC,CASSFSRGKNEQFF
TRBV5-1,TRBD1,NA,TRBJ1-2,TGCGCCAGCAGCACTAGACAGGGAGGTGGCTACACCTTC,CASSTRQGGGYTF
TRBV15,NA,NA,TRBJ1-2,TGTGCCACCAGCAGAGGACGGACAGATGGCTACACCTTC,CATSRGRTDGYTF
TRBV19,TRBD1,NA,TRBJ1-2,TGTGCCAGTAGTAAAACAACACAGGGGACAGGGGTCGGCTACACCTTC,CASSKTTQGTGVGYTF
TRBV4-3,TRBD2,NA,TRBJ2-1,TGCGCCAGCAGCCCCAGTGCGGGGGTTAGTGAGCAGTTCTTC,CASSPSAGVSEQFF
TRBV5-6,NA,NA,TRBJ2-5,TGTGCCAGCAGCTTTTATAGCGAAGAGACCCAGTACTTC,CASSFYSEETQYF
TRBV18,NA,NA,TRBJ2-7,TGTGCCAGCTCACCTCACCCAGCCTACGAGCAGTACTTC,CASSPHPAYEQYF
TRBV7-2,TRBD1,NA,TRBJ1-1,TGTGCCAGCAGCTTACACAGGGGGAACACTGAAGCTTTCTTT,CASSLHRGNTEAFF
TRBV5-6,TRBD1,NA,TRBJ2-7,TGTGCCAGCAGCTTGGGGCAGGGGGCCTACGAGCAGTACTTC,CASSLGQGAYEQYF
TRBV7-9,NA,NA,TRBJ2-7,TGTGCCAGCAGCTTGAGGGCCGCCGGTCACGAGCAGTACTTC,CASSLRAAGHEQYF
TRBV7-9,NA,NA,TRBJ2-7,TGTGCCAGCAGCGCGACTAGTCGCGAGCAGTACTTC,CASSATSREQYF
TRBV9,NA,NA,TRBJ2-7,TGTGCCAGCAGCCCTGGGGGCAATGTCAACGAGCAGTACTTC,CASSPGGNVNEQYF
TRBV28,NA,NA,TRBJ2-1,TGTGCCAGCAGTCGCCCATATGGCCCCCCGTACAATGAGCAGTTCTTC,CASSRPYGPPYNEQFF
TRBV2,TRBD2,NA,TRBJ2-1,TGTGCCGTGGGGACTAGTCCCCACAATGAGCAGTTCTTC,CAVGTSPHNEQFF
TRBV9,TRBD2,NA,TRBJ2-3,TGTGCCAGCAGCGTAACCCGGACTAGCGGGAGAAATACGCAGTATTTT,CASSVTRTSGRNTQYF
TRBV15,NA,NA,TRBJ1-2,TGTGCCACCAGCAGAAATGAGGACGGGAATGGCGGCTACACCTTC,CATSRNEDGNGGYTF